This is a list of T cell receptor beta chains from one sample in a study of regulatory T cells in long-lasting Graves disease. TCRdb itself ran the multiplex PCR reads through MiXCR, one entry per CDR3 protein. The profile shows about 450,000 distinct CDR3 sequences, 14% of them singletons. Another study also made use of these data, one on T cells in Graves' hyperthyroidism and ophthalmopathy.

Here the sequenced sample was peripheral blood mononuclear cells (PBMCs), taken at new diagnosis, from a patient treated with antithyroid drugs. The source is a woman aged 45-59 years with Graves disease. Both conserved end residues are part of each CDR3. D genes are given only for firm matches. Rows give clone size only sometimes, using once, few, many, or a class for an expanded clone.

TRBJ2-2 | TRBD2 | many | TRBV11-3 | TGTGCCAGCAGCACTAGCGGGAGTTACACCGGGGAGCTGTTTTTT | CASSTSGSYTGELFF
TRBJ1-2 | TRBD1 | NA | TRBV5-6 | TGTGCCAGCAGCACCGAGGACAGGTACAACTATGGCTACACCTTC | CASSTEDRYNYGYTF
TRBJ1-4 | NA | many | TRBV30 | TGTGCCTGGAGGCCGTCTACAACTAATGAAAAACTGTTTTTT | CAWRPSTTNEKLFF
TRBJ1-4 | TRBD1 | many | TRBV6-1 | TGTGCCAGCAGAGGTACAGGGGGAAACGATGAAAAACTGTTTTTT | CASRGTGGNDEKLFF
TRBJ1-1 | TRBD1 | many | TRBV20-1 | TGCAGTGCTAGAGAACCGACAGGGTATGGCACTGAAGCTTTCTTT | CSAREPTGYGTEAFF
TRBJ2-1 | NA | many | TRBV20-1 | TGCAGTGCTAGACAGGATCCACGAGGACCTCCTTTCAATGAGCAGTTCTTC | CSARQDPRGPPFNEQFF
TRBJ2-7 | TRBD1 | many | TRBV11-1 | TGTGCCAGCAGCCACCTCGCGATGGGACAGGGGTCCTACGAGCAGTACTTC | CASSHLAMGQGSYEQYF
TRBJ1-3 | NA | NA | TRBV11-2 | TGTGCCAGCAGCTCCCCTAGGGATGGAAACACCATATATTTT | CASSSPRDGNTIYF
TRBJ2-1 | NA | many | TRBV11-2 | TGTGCCAGCAGCTTAGATTTCGCGGTCGCAGAGCAGTTCTTC | CASSLDFAVAEQFF
TRBJ1-2 | TRBD1 | many | TRBV28 | TGTGCCAGCAGTTCCGGACAGGCTTATGGCTACACCTTC | CASSSGQAYGYTF
TRBJ2-5 | NA | many | TRBV11-2 | TGTGCCAGCAGCTTAGTTGGGGAGGAGACCCAGTACTTC | CASSLVGEETQYF
TRBJ1-5 | TRBD1 | many | TRBV12-3/TRBV12-4 | TGTGCCAGCAGTCTGGGACAGGCTCATCAGCCCCAGCATTTT | CASSLGQAHQPQHF
TRBJ2-3 | TRBD2 | many | TRBV6-2/TRBV6-3 | TGTGCCAGCAGTTACTCTGGGACTAGCGGTGGTACGCAGTATTTT | CASSYSGTSGGTQYF
TRBJ1-4 | TRBD1 | NA | TRBV19 | TGTGCCAGTACCCCTTCGAGGGGACAGGCTAATGAAAAACTGTTTTTT | CASTPSRGQANEKLFF
TRBJ1-2 | TRBD1 | many | TRBV29-1 | TGCAGCGTCGCAGGGGGCGTCTATGGCTACACCTTC | CSVAGGVYGYTF
TRBJ2-3 | TRBD1 | few | TRBV5-1 | TGCGCCAGCAGGAAGGGACAGACTTCCCCCACAGATACGCAGTATTTT | CASRKGQTSPTDTQYF
TRBJ2-7 | TRBD1 | many | TRBV11-2 | TGTGCCAGCAGCTTATGGGGACAGGGGTTTGATGAGCAGTACTTC | CASSLWGQGFDEQYF
TRBJ1-4 | NA | many | TRBV28 | TGTGCCAGCAGTTTATTATCCACAACTAATGAAAAACTGTTTTTT | CASSLLSTTNEKLFF
TRBJ2-7 | TRBD1 | few | TRBV28 | TGTGCCAGCAGCCAAGAGGACAGGGGGAACGAGCAGTACTTC | CASSQEDRGNEQYF
TRBJ2-2 | TRBD2 | many | TRBV5-1 | TGCGCCAGCAGCTTGGTAGCGGGAGGGAGCACCGGGGAGCTGTTTTTT | CASSLVAGGSTGELFF
TRBJ2-7 | NA | many | TRBV20-1 | TGCAGTGCTATGGGACCGCACCGCTACGAGCAGTACTTC | CSAMGPHRYEQYF
TRBJ2-1 | NA | NA | TRBV20-1 | TGCAGTGCTAGCCCGGTCTTGGCGGAGCAGTTCTTC | CSASPVLAEQFF
TRBJ2-4 | TRBD2 | NA | TRBV20-1 | TGCAGTGCTAGAGATCTCCCCAGCGGGAGCGTTAACATTCAGTACTTC | CSARDLPSGSVNIQYF
TRBJ1-1 | TRBD1 | NA | TRBV19 | TGTGCCAGTAGGGAGGACAGGGGCGCGACTGAAGCTTTCTTT | CASREDRGATEAFF
TRBJ2-3 | NA | many | TRBV7-3 | TGTGCCAGCAGCTCTGGGACCACAGATACGCAGTATTTT | CASSSGTTDTQYF
TRBJ1-2 | NA | many | TRBV6-1 | TGTGCCAGCAGTGATTCCAGGGGCTACACCTTC | CASSDSRGYTF
TRBJ2-7 | TRBD2 | many | TRBV20-1 | TGCAGTGCTGCGGGACTAGCGGGAAGTCCTCGATCCTACGAGCAGTACTTC | CSAAGLAGSPRSYEQYF